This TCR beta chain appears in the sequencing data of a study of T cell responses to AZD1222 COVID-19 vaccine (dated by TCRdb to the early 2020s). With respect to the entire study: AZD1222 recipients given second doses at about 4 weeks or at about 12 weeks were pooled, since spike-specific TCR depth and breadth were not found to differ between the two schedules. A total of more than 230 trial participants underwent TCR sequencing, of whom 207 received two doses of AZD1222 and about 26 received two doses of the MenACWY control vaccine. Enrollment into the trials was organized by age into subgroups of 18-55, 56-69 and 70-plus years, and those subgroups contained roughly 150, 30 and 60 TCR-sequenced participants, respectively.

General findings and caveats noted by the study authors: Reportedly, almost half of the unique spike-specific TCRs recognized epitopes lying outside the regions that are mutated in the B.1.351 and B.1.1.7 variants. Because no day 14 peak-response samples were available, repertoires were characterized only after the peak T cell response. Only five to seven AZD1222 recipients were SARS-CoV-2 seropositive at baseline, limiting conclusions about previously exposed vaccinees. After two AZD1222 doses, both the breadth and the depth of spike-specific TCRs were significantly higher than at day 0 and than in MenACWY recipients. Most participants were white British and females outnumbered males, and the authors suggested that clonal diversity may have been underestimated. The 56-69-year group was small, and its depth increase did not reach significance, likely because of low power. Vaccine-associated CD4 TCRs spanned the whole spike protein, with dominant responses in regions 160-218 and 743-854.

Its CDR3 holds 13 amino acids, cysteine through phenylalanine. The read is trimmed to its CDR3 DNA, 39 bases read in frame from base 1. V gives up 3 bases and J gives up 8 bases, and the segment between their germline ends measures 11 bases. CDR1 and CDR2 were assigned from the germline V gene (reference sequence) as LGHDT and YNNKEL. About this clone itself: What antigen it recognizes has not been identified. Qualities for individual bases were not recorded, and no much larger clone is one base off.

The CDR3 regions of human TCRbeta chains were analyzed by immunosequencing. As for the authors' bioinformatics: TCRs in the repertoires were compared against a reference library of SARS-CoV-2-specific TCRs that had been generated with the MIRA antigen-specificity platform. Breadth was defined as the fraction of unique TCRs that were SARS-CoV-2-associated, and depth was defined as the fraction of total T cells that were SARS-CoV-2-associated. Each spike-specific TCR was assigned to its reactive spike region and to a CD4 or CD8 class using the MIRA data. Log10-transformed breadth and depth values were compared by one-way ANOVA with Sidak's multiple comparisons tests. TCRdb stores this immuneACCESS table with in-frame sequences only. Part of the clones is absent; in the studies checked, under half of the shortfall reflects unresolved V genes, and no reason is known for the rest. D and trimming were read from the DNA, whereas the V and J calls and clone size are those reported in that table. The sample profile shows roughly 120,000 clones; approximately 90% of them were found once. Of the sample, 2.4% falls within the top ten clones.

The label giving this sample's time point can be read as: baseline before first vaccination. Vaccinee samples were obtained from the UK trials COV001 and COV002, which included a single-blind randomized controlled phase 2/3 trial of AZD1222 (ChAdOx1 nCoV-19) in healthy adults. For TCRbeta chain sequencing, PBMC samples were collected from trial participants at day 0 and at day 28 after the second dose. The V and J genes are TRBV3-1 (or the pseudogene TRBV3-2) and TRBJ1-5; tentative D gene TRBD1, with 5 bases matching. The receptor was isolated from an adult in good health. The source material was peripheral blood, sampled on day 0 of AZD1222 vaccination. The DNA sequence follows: TGTGCCAGCAGCCATAAGGGGATGAAGCCCCAGCATTTT. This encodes CASSHKGMKPQHF.